Sequencing of this T cell receptor (beta chain) was carried out in a study of blood T cell repertoires in COVID-19. The overall study: The United States, Italy and Spain provided the acute and convalescent COVID-19 samples. The cDNA or gDNA used as material had been derived from T cells, B-cell-depleted T cells, or PBMCs.

Original processing methods: The authors estimated nucleated cell counts from reference gene primer amplification. Profiled with immunoSEQ multiplex PCR; TCRdb holds only in-frame clones, not every one. D and trimming come from the DNA, and the V and J calls and clone size come from that table. This sample has over 95,000 clones, with roughly 90% found just once. This receptor was taken from a human donor with acute or convalescent COVID-19. The donor label of this sample is uncertain. Sequencing was done on a sample of peripheral blood.

In DNA form, the CDR3 reads TGTGCCTGTGGGGGACAGGGGGGCACAGATACGCAGTATTTT. Protein sequence: CACGGQGGTDTQYF. The chain joins TRBV30 to TRBJ2-3; 11 nucleotides line up with TRBD1. The CDR3 runs 14 residues. The V and J ends lost 6 bases and 1 base, in that order; junction bases with no gene match: 3. In germline, CDR1 is GTSNPN, CDR2 SVGIG (reference sequence).